The rows below give T cell receptor beta chains drawn from one sample of a study of shared T cell receptors in the human thymus. Sequenced by immunoSEQ multiplex PCR; TCRdb stores in-frame clones only, minus some. The repertoire holds about 610,000 clones, with over 75% as singletons. Separately, the same data were catalogued under a study of human thymus T cells.

The sequenced material came from thymocytes. The receptors shown here come from a boy under two years old with a congenital heart defect. CDR3s include the opening cysteine and the closing phenylalanine or tryptophan. Fields, in order: V gene, J gene, clone size, D gene, CDR3 DNA, CDR3 protein. D genes are given only for firm matches. Size is stated for part of the rows, as once, few or many counts, or as a class when the clone is expanded.

>TRBV5-6|TRBJ2-1|once|TRBD2
TGTGCCAGCAGCCCGGCCATTTTAGCGGGAGACAATGAGCAGTTCTTC
CASSPAILAGDNEQFF
>TRBV16|TRBJ1-1|few|NA
TGTGCCAGCAGCCAATCGACCGCGCCCGGGACTGAAGCTTTCTTT
CASSQSTAPGTEAFF
>TRBV27|TRBJ1-1|NA|TRBD1
TGTGCCAGCAATACGGGTACAGGGGGCTCTATGAACACTGAAGCTTTCTTT
CASNTGTGGSMNTEAFF
>TRBV27|TRBJ2-7|NA|TRBD1
TGTGCCAGCAGTTCGACGGACAGGGCGAACTACGAGCAGTACTTC
CASSSTDRANYEQYF
>TRBV6-5|TRBJ2-5|NA|NA
TGTGCCAGCAAGCCGAGGACAGACCTTCAAGAGACCCAGTACTTC
CASKPRTDLQETQYF
>TRBV21-1|TRBJ1-1|NA|NA
TGTGCCAGCAGCAAAGATGAGCAGGGAGGAACTGAAGCTTTCTTT
CASSKDEQGGTEAFF
>TRBV7-8|TRBJ2-7|once|NA
TGTGCCAGCAGCCCCGGACAGAAAGACGAGCAGTACTTC
CASSPGQKDEQYF
>TRBV15|TRBJ2-2|NA|TRBD1
TGTGCCACCAGCAGAGATTATTATGGGACAGGAGACCCGAACACCGGGGAGCTGTTTTTT
CATSRDYYGTGDPNTGELFF
>TRBV29-1|TRBJ2-4|NA|TRBD1
TGCAGCGTCCACCTCCGGGCACAGGGGACAAACATTCAGTACTTC
CSVHLRAQGTNIQYF
>TRBV29-1|TRBJ2-7|NA|NA
TGCAGCGTTGAGGGGCAGGGTGGTCACGAGCAGTACTTC
CSVEGQGGHEQYF
>TRBV28|TRBJ1-1|NA|NA
TGTGCCAGCAGCACCTACGGCCCGAGGCAGAATAACACTGAAGCTTTCTTT
CASSTYGPRQNNTEAFF